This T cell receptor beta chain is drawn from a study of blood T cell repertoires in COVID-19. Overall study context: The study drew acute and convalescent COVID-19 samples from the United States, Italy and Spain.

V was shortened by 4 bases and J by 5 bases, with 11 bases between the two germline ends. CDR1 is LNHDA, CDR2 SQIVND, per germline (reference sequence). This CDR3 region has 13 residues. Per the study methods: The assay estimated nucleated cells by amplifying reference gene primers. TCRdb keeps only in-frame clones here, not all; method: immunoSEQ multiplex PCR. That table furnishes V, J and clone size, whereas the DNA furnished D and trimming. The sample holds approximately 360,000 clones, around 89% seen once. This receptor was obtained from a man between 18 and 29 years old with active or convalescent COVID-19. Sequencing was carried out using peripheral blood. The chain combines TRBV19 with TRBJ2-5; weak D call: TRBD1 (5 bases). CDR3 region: CASSTRQLETQYF. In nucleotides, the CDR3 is TGTGCCAGTAGTACTCGACAGTTGGAGACCCAGTACTTC.